The 16 T cell receptor beta chains presented below share a single source sample, sequenced in a study of T-cell reconstitution after alpha-beta-depleted transplantation in children. Preparation of the TCRbeta library was carried out with unique molecular identifiers. One entry per CDR3 protein results from TCRdb running MiXCR on the PCR reads. The data hold 700,000 to 850,000 distinct CDR3 sequences, with about 15% observed a single time. This sample comprised PBMCs, mostly from graft donor cells, obtained 360 days after TCRalphabeta/CD19-depleted stem cell transplant. The receptors come from a male patient aged 10 to 17 who had a stem cell transplant for acute lymphoblastic leukemia, so the T cells may come from the graft donor.

The chain links TRBV7-9 to TRBJ2-5, with 9 nucleotides matching TRBD2. Unmatched junction bases numbered 4, after V lost 0 bases and J lost 5 bases. Germline CDR1 SEHNR, CDR2 FQNEAQ (reference sequence). The CDR3 spans 15 residues. The CDR3 loop is CASSLASGRDETQYF. The CDR3 bases are TGTGCCAGCAGCTTAGCTAGCGGGAGAGATGAGACCCAGTACTTC.

This clonotype was counted a few times. The rearrangement uses TRBV2 and TRBJ2-5; D may be TRBD1 or TRBD2 (5 bases each). There are 14 residues in the CDR3. V shed 6 bases and J shed 7 bases, with 18 bases lying between them. Germline CDR1 and CDR2: SNHLY and FYNNEI. The CDR3 is CASRPGTQSGTQYF. The DNA of the CDR3 is TGTGCCAGCAGACCCGGGACCCAAAGCGGGACCCAGTACTTC.

This clonotype was seen ten or more times. The chain is built from TRBV9 and TRBJ2-2; D remains ambiguous. CDR1 is SGDLS, CDR2 YYNGEE, per germline. Trimming took 0 bases from V and 5 from J, leaving 11 bases between them. The CDR3 is made up of 15 amino acids. The CDR3, as DNA: TGTGCCAGCAGCGTAGACCTGGGAAGTACCGGGGAGCTGTTTTTT. It translates to CASSVDLGSTGELFF.

The chain recombines TRBV18 with TRBJ1-1; D remains ambiguous. The CDR3 loop spans 15 amino acids. V lost 2 bases and J 2 bases, leaving 12 bases between the germline ends. Germline values: CDR1 KGHSH, CDR2 LQKENI. CDR3 sequence: CASSPNVVSNTEAFF. The DNA for the CDR3 is TGTGCCAGCTCACCAAACGTCGTTTCTAACACTGAAGCTTTCTTT.

This clonotype was recorded a few times. The chain uses TRBV7-2 and TRBJ1-1; D unresolved. Trimming pared 1 base from V and 1 base from J, leaving 13 bases between. The germline gives CDR1 SGHTA, CDR2 FQGNSA. The CDR3 loop spans 16 amino acids. The CDR3 region has the DNA TGTGCCAGCAGCTTAGAGGCTAACCGGGGGAACACTGAAGCTTTCTTT. Protein: CASSLEANRGNTEAFF.

Ten or more counts support this clonotype. The rearrangement links TRBV12-3 or TRBV12-4 to TRBJ1-1; D ambiguous. V lost 7 bases to trimming and J lost 3 bases, with 12 bases between them. The CDR3 totals 13 residues. CDR3 in amino acids: CASMAQRYTEAFF. The CDR3 bases are TGTGCCAGCATGGCCCAAAGGTACACTGAAGCTTTCTTT.

This clonotype has just a few counts. The rearrangement joins TRBV5-5 to TRBJ2-7; D may be TRBD2 (6 bases). This CDR3 comprises 15 residues. Germline V gene lookup returns CDR1 SGHKS and CDR2 YYEKEE (reference sequence). Trimming pared 4 bases from V and 3 bases from J, leaving 17 bases between. In DNA, the CDR3 is TGTGCCAGCAGCCTTAGGGTAGCGGAGAGCTACGAGCAGTACTTC. Its protein product is CASSLRVAESYEQYF. The variable domain in full, with the rest retrieved from reference TRBV5-5 and TRBJ2-7, is DAGVTQSPTHLIKTRGQQVTLRCSPISGHKSVSWYQQVLGQGPQFIFQYYEKEERGRGNFPDRFSARQFPNYSSELNVNALLLGDSALYLCASSLRVAESYEQYFGPGTRLTVT.

In this sample, this clonotype turned up many times. CDR3 residues: CSVEGILGSSYEQYF. The CDR3 DNA sequence: TGCAGCGTTGAAGGGATATTGGGGAGCTCCTACGAGCAGTACTTC. This rearrangement joins TRBV29-1 to TRBJ2-7; D possibly corresponds to TRBD2 (5 bases). Germline-derived CDR1 and CDR2 are SQVTM and ANQGSEA. The CDR3 covers 15 residues. Trimming took 1 base from V and 0 from J, leaving 13 bases between them.

The chain recombines TRBV30 with TRBJ1-1; 9 bases map to TRBD1. V shed 3 bases, J shed 0 bases, and the junction held 2 bases outside the gene matches. CDR3 length equals 14 residues. Germline lookup yields CDR1 GTSNPN and CDR2 SVGIG (reference sequence). This CDR3 reads CAWRGTGLNTEAFF. CDR3 nucleotides: TGTGCCTGGAGGGGGACAGGGCTGAACACTGAAGCTTTCTTT.

This clonotype was seen at least ten times. The gene calls are TRBV5-1 and TRBJ2-3; TRBD1 matches at 8 bases. V was clipped by 1 base and J by 4 bases; unmatched bases: 2. The CDR3 spans 14 residues. Germline CDR1 is SGHRS and CDR2 is YFSETQ. The CDR3 region has the DNA TGCGCCAGCAGCTTGAAACAGGGGGCAGATACGCAGTATTTT. The encoded protein is CASSLKQGADTQYF.

This chain uses TRBV15 with TRBJ1-6; D uncertain. The CDR3 has 12 amino acids. Per the germline V gene, CDR1 is LNHNV and CDR2 is YYDKDF (reference sequence). V lost 5 bases to trimming and J lost 10 bases, with 9 bases between them. Here the CDR3 reads CATSLLGSPLHF. CDR3 DNA: TGTGCCACCAGCCTCCTCGGCTCACCCCTCCACTTT.

In this sample, this clonotype turned up many times. The chain links TRBV5-1 to TRBJ1-6; D is undetermined. The CDR3 sequence is 13 residues long. V lost 4 bases and J lost 10, with 12 bases in between. Per germline, CDR1 SGHRS and CDR2 YFSETQ. The CDR3 nucleotides are TGCGCCAGCAGCCTCGAATTTCTATCACCCCTCCACTTT. It translates to CASSLEFLSPLHF.

The rearrangement links TRBV12-5 to TRBJ2-2; TRBD1 aligns across 11 bases. This CDR3 region has 15 residues. J was trimmed by 3 bases and V by 6 bases; bases with no gene match: 3. CDR1 is LGHNT, CDR2 FRNRAP, per germline. The CDR3: CASGDRGRYTGELFF. Here the CDR3 DNA reads TGTGCTAGTGGGGACAGGGGGCGGTACACCGGGGAGCTGTTTTTT. The full variable domain, in which reference TRBV12-5 and TRBJ2-2 provide the parts outside the CDR3, is DARVTQTPRHKVTEMGQEVTMRCQPILGHNTVFWYRQTMMQGLELLAYFRNRAPLDDSGMPKDRFSAEMPDATLATLKIQPSEPRDSAVYFCASGDRGRYTGELFFGEGSRLTVL.

V usage is TRBV20-1 and J usage is TRBJ2-7, with D possibly being TRBD1 or TRBD2 (5 bases each). The ends were cut back, 6 bases at V and 5 bases at J, with 23 bases in the middle. Germline-derived CDR1 and CDR2 are DFQATT and SNEGSKA (reference sequence). The CDR3 contains 15 residues. The CDR3 sequence is CSALRGANRGDEQYF. As DNA, the CDR3 is TGCAGTGCCCTTAGAGGTGCGAATCGAGGGGACGAGCAGTACTTC.

The rearrangement joins TRBV3-1 to TRBJ2-5; 9 nucleotides line up with TRBD2. Trimming removed 0 bases from V and 5 bases from J; junction bases left unmatched: 16. Looked up from germline, CDR1 is LGHDT and CDR2 is YNNKEL (reference sequence). CDR3 length: 19 amino acids. This CDR3 is CASSQDPKWLAGWEETQYF. The CDR3 DNA reads as TGTGCCAGCAGCCAAGATCCTAAGTGGCTAGCGGGGTGGGAGGAGACCCAGTACTTC.

This clonotype was seen a few times. The chain joins TRBV25-1 to TRBJ1-2; no firm D call. Deletions cut 2 bases from V and 8 bases from J, with 6 bases between. CDR3 size: 11 residues. Germline values: CDR1 MGHDK, CDR2 SYGVNS. This CDR3 reads CASSEPWGYTF. The CDR3 DNA reads as TGTGCCAGCAGTGAACCGTGGGGCTACACCTTC.